This T cell receptor (beta chain) comes out of a study of blood T cells in healthy people across ages. Primed by a sample-barcoded 5' primer and a J-beta primer mix, a second PCR proceeded for 7 to 11 cycles. TCRdb independently ran MiXCR on the 5' RACE reads; one entry per CDR3 protein. Of around 1,000,000 distinct CDR3 sequences in the sample, under 30% were seen once. The length of the CDR3 is 16 residues. The germline V gene has CDR1 LGHNA and CDR2 YSLEER. The V end lost 0 bases, the J end lost 3 bases, and 11 bases lay between the germline ends. These data also featured in a second study, about T cells of mothers and their children. That investigation notes: Overlap ran slightly, non-significantly higher for related than unrelated mother-child pairs.

This receptor was identified in a girl aged 2-15 years in good health. This chain links TRBV4-3 with TRBJ1-4; D is uncertain. What was sequenced was blood. The CDR3 DNA sequence: TGCGCCAGCAGCCAAGAAACCAATGCAGCTAATGAAAAACTGTTTTTT. Its translation: CASSQETNAANEKLFF.